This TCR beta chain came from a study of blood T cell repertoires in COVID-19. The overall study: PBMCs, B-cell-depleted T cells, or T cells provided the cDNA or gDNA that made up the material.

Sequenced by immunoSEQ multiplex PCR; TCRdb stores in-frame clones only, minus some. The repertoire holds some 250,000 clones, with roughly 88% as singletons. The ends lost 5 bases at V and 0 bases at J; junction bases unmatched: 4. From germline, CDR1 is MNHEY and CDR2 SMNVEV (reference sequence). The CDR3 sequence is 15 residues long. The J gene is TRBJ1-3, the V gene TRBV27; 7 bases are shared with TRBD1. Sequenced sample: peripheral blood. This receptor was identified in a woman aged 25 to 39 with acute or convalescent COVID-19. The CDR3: CASSPTGASGNTIYF. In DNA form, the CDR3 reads TGTGCCAGCAGTCCCACAGGGGCCTCTGGAAACACCATATATTTT.